Shown below are 13 T cell receptor beta chains from a single sample sequenced in a study of post-analysis software for immune sequencing data. The antigens these receptors bind are not known. Unique-molecular-identifier-tagged TCR beta cDNA libraries were used. TCRdb reprocessed the PCR reads with MiXCR, giving one entry per CDR3 protein. The table lists roughly 870,000 distinct CDR3 sequences, approximately 57% of them singletons, with approximately 4.2% in the top ten. Study-wide results and limits: When patients were compared with controls, about 5 TRBV segments were more frequent, TRBV5-6, TRBV5-1 and TRBV20-1 among them.

Material for sequencing was blood. Receptor source: a girl aged 5-17 years with multiple sclerosis.

The CDR3 loop is CATSRDLRTQETQYF. As DNA, the CDR3 is TGTGCCACCAGCAGAGACCTCCGGACGCAAGAGACCCAGTACTTC. The chain is built from TRBV15 and TRBJ2-7; D call uncertain. Near its end, the DNA agrees better with TRBJ2-5, so the J call may be wrong. Germline V CDR1 and CDR2: LNHNV, YYDKDF (reference sequence). This CDR3 is built from 15 residues.

The gene calls are TRBV29-1 and TRBJ2-7, with D perhaps given as TRBD1 or TRBD2 (5 bases each). V was trimmed by 8 bases and J by 7 bases, leaving 18 bases between them. In germline, CDR1 is SQVTM, CDR2 ANQGSEA. The CDR3 runs to 12 residues. For the CDR3, the DNA is TGCAGCCTCAGACAGACAACGGGGGAGCAGTACTTC. It yields the protein CSLRQTTGEQYF.

In DNA, the CDR3 is TGTGCCAGCAGTTTTACAGGGGGCAGAGGCACTAATGAAAAACTGTTTTTT. Translated, it gives CASSFTGGRGTNEKLFF. This chain connects TRBV2 to TRBJ1-4; 9 nucleotides match TRBD1. The CDR3 length is 17 residues. J was trimmed by 2 bases and V by 5 bases; bases with no gene match: 9. CDR1 and CDR2 from the germline V gene are SNHLY and FYNNEI.

This chain uses TRBV29-1 with TRBJ1-2; no clear D gene. The CDR3 loop spans 11 amino acids. Germline V lookup: CDR1 SQVTM, CDR2 ANQGSEA. This CDR3 reads CSVSVSYGYTF. DNA of the CDR3: TGCAGTGTTTCTGTAAGCTATGGCTACACCTTC.

This clonotype was seen more than once but under ten times. The chain couples TRBV12-3 or TRBV12-4 to TRBJ1-2; 9 bases fit TRBD1. The CDR3 contains 14 residues. The V and J ends lost 5 bases and 8 bases, in that order; junction bases with no gene match: 9. CDR3 amino acids: CASSLTQGAKGYTF. The DNA for the CDR3 is TGTGCCAGCAGTCTCACACAGGGGGCGAAGGGCTACACCTTC.

Turning to this clonotype: It may be a read error: a sequence one base away is much more abundant. CDR3 sequence: CSDRKGAPSADTQYF. The CDR3 nucleotides are TGCAGCGATCGAAAGGGGGCACCTAGCGCAGATACGCAGTATTTT. V and J are TRBV29-1 and TRBJ2-3; a weak D match, TRBD1 (7 bases). The CDR3 loop spans 15 amino acids. Germline CDR1 and CDR2: SQVTM and ANQGSEA. Trimming pared 7 bases from V and 4 bases from J, leaving 21 bases between.

A few counts support this clonotype. The V and J genes are TRBV4-1 and TRBJ2-7, with 8 bases fitting TRBD2. The CDR3 loop spans 18 amino acids. Germline loops: CDR1 MGHRA, CDR2 YSYEKL. Trimming took 0 bases from V and 1 from J; bases not matched to a gene: 11. In nucleotides, the CDR3 is TGCGCCAGCAGCCAAGACCACCCGGGGGGCGGGGGGTCCTACGAGCAGTACTTC. This gives the protein CASSQDHPGGGGSYEQYF.

The chain recombines TRBV5-1 with TRBJ2-1; D is possibly TRBD1 or TRBD2 (5 bases each). This CDR3 contains 14 residues. Germline loops: CDR1 SGHRS, CDR2 YFSETQ. Trimming cost V 7 bases and J 10 bases, with 21 bases left between them. CDR3 residues: CASEQGSGLREQFF. The DNA for the CDR3 is TGCGCCAGCGAGCAGGGAAGCGGATTGCGAGAGCAGTTCTTC. The whole variable domain, remainder taken from reference TRBV5-1 and TRBJ2-1, is KAGVTQTPRYLIKTRGQQVTLSCSPISGHRSVSWYQQTPGQGLQFLFEYFSETQRNKGNFPGRFSGRQFSNSRSEMNVSTLELGDSALYLCASEQGSGLREQFFGPGTRLTVL.

The rearrangement uses TRBV12-3 or TRBV12-4 and TRBJ2-7, with 9 bases that match TRBD1. Trimming removed 6 bases from V and 3 bases from J; junction bases left unmatched: 21. The CDR3 sequence is 19 residues long. CDR3 loop: CASSLPGQGLTDSFYEQYF. CDR3 bases: TGTGCCAGCAGCCTTCCCGGACAGGGGTTGACCGATAGTTTCTACGAGCAGTACTTC.

This clonotype was found a few times. The gene calls are TRBV3-1 and TRBJ2-3; 11 nucleotides align to TRBD2. The V gene's germline CDR1 is LGHDT and CDR2 YNNKEL (reference sequence). The CDR3 has 17 residues. After removal of 6 bases from V and 3 bases from J, the junction contained 11 bases not matched to a gene. This chain's CDR3 is CASSPLTSGTPTDTQYF. The CDR3 coding sequence is TGTGCCAGCAGTCCTCTGACTAGCGGGACGCCGACAGATACGCAGTATTTT.

CDR3 sequence: CSARDDTNGLGDTQYF. Written as DNA, the CDR3 is TGCAGTGCTAGAGATGACACTAACGGCTTGGGGGATACGCAGTATTTT. The J gene is TRBJ2-3, the V gene TRBV20-1; D is unresolved. The V and J ends lost 0 bases and 6 bases respectively, with 19 bases between them. Germline assignment: CDR1 DFQATT and CDR2 SNEGSKA (reference sequence). The CDR3 runs to 16 residues.

Only a few counts were recorded for this clonotype. The CDR3 coding sequence is TGTGCCAGCAGCTTACCTCTGCGGGGGGCCTCCTACGAGCAGTACTTC. Its protein is CASSLPLRGASYEQYF. V and J are TRBV7-9 and TRBJ2-7; 8 nucleotides agree with TRBD2. Germline V gene data show CDR1 as SEHNR and CDR2 as FQNEAQ (reference sequence). With 2 bases clipped from V and 0 bases from J, the junction kept 6 bases outside the gene matches. The CDR3 runs to 16 residues.

The J gene is TRBJ2-5, the V gene TRBV18; possibly TRBD2 for D (6 bases). Germline assignment: CDR1 KGHSH and CDR2 LQKENI. V was clipped by 1 base and J by 2 bases, with 11 bases between them. The CDR3 is 15 residues long. CDR3 nucleotide sequence: TGTGCCAGCTCACCACAAGTGGGGGGTCAAGAGACCCAGTACTTC. Residues: CASSPQVGGQETQYF. Using reference TRBV18 and TRBJ2-5 for the parts outside the CDR3, the full variable domain is NAGVMQNPRHLVRRRGQEARLRCSPMKGHSHVYWYRQLPEEGLKFMVYLQKENIIDESGMPKERFSAEFPKEGPSILRIQQVVRGDSAAYFCASSPQVGGQETQYFGPGTRLLVL.